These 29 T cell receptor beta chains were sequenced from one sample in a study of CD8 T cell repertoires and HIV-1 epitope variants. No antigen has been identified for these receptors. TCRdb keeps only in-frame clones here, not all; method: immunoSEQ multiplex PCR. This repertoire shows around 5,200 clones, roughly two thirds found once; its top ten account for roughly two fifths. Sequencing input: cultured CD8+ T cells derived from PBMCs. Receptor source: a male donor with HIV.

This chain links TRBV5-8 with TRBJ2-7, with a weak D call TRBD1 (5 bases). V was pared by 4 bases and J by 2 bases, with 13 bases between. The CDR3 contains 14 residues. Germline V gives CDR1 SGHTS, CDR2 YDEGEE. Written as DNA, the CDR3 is TGTGCCAGCAGCGACTCGACAGTTACCTACGAGCAGTACTTC. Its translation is CASSDSTVTYEQYF.

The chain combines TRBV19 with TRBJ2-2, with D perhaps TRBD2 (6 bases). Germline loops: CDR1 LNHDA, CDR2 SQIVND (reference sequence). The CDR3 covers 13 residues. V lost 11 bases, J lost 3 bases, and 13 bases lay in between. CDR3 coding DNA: TGTGCCGTTGGGGGGATGTACACCGGGGAGCTGTTTTTT. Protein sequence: CAVGGMYTGELFF.

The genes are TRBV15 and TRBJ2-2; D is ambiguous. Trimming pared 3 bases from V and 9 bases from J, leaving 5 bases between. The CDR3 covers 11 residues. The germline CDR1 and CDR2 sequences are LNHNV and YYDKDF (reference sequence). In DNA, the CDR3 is TGTGCCACCAGCAGCAACCGGGAGCTGTTTTTT. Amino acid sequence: CATSSNRELFF.

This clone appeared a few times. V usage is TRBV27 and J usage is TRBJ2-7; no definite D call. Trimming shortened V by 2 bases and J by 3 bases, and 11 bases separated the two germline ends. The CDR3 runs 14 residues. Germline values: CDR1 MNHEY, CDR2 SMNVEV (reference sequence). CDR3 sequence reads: CASSLDSRFYEQYF. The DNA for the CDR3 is TGTGCCAGCAGTTTAGATTCCAGGTTCTACGAGCAGTACTTC.

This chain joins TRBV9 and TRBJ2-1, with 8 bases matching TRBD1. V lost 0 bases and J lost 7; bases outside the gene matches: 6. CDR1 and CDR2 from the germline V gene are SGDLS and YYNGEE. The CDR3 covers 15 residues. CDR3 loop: CASSVVRTGYNEQFF. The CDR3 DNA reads TGTGCCAGCAGCGTAGTTCGGACAGGGTATAATGAGCAGTTCTTC.

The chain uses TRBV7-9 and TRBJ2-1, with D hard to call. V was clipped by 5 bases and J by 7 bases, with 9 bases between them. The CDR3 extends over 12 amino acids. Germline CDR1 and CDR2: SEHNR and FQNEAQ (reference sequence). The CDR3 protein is CASSPLWNEQFF. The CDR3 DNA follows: TGTGCCAGCAGCCCCCTCTGGAATGAGCAGTTCTTC. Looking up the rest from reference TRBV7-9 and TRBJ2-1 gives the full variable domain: DTGVSQNPRHKITKRGQNVTFRCDPISEHNRLYWYRQTLGQGPEFLTYFQNEAQLEKSRLLSDRFSAERPKGSFSTLEIQRTEQGDSAMYLCASSPLWNEQFFGPGTRLTVL.

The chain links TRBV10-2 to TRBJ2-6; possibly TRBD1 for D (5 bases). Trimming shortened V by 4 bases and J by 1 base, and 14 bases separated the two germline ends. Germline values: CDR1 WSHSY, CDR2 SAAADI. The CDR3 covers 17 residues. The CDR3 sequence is CASSVQGVGSGANVLTF. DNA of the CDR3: TGCGCCAGCAGTGTTCAGGGTGTGGGTTCTGGGGCCAACGTCCTGACTTTC.

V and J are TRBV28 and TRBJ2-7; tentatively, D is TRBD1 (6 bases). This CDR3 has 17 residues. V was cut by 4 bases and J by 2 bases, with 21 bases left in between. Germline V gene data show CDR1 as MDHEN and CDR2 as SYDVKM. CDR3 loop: CASSSYSTGIYTYEQYF. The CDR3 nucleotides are TGTGCCAGCAGTTCCTACTCCACAGGGATCTATACCTACGAGCAGTACTTC.

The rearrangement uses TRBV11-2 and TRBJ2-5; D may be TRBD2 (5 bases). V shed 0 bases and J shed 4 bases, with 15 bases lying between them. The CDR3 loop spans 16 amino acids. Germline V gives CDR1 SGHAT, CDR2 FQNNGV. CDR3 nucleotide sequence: TGTGCCAGCAGCTTAGATCTGACTGGGAGCGCAGAGACCCAGTACTTC. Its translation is CASSLDLTGSAETQYF.

The CDR3 is CATSRDRLAGETQYF. CDR3 nucleotides: TGTGCCACCAGCAGAGATAGGCTAGCGGGGGAGACCCAGTACTTC. This chain joins TRBV15 and TRBJ2-5; 9 bases are a match to TRBD2. The CDR3 contains 15 residues. Germline loops: CDR1 LNHNV, CDR2 YYDKDF (reference sequence). V shed 0 bases, J shed 5 bases, and the junction held 4 bases outside the gene matches. The full variable domain, rest sourced from reference TRBV15 and TRBJ2-5, is DAMVIQNPRYQVTQFGKPVTLSCSQTLNHNVMYWYQQKSSQAPKLLFHYYDKDFNNEADTPDNFQSRRPNTSFCFLDIRSPGLGDTAMYLCATSRDRLAGETQYFGPGTRLLVL.

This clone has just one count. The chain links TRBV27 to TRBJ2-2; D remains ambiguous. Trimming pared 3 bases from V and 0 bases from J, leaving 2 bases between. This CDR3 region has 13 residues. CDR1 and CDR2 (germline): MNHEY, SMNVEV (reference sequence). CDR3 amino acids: CASSFANTGELFF. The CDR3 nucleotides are TGTGCCAGCAGTTTCGCGAACACCGGGGAGCTGTTTTTT.

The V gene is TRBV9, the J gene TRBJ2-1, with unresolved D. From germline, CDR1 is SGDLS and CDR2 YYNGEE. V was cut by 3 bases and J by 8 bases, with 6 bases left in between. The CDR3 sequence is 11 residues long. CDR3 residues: CASSEGYEQFF. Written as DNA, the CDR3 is TGTGCCAGCAGCGAGGGCTATGAGCAGTTCTTC. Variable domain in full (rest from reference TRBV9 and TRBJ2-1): DSGVTQTPKHLITATGQRVTLRCSPRSGDLSVYWYQQSLDQGLQFLIQYYNGEERAKGNILERFSAQQFPDLHSELNLSSLELGDSALYFCASSEGYEQFFGPGTRLTVL.

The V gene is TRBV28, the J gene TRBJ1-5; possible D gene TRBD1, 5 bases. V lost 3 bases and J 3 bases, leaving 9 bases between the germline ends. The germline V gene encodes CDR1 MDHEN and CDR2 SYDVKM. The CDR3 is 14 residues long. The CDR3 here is CASSFGGTNQPQHF. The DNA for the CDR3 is TGTGCCAGCAGTTTCGGGGGAACCAATCAGCCCCAGCATTTT.

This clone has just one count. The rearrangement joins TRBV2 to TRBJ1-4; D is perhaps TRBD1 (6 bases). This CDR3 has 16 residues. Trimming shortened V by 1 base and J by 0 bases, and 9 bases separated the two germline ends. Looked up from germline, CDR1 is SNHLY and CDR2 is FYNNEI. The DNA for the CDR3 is TGTGCCAGCAGTGAAGACAGGGTGGCAACTAATGAAAAACTGTTTTTT. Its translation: CASSEDRVATNEKLFF.

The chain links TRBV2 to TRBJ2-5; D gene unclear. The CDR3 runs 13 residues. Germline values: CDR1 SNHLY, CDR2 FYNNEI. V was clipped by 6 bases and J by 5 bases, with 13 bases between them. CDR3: CASRPTERETQYF. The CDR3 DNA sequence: TGTGCCAGCAGACCAACAGAAAGGGAGACCCAGTACTTC.

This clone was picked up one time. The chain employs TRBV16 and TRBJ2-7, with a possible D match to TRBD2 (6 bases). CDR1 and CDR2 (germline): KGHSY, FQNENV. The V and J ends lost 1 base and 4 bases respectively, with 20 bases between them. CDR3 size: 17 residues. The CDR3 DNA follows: TGTGCCAGCAGCCAATTGTGGGACTGGCCTCCAGTGTACGAGCAGTACTTC. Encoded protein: CASSQLWDWPPVYEQYF. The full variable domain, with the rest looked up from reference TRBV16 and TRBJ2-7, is GEEVAQTPKHLVRGEGQKAKLYCAPIKGHSYVFWYQQVLKNEFKFLISFQNENVFDETGMPKERFSAKCLPNSPCSLEIQATKLEDSAVYFCASSQLWDWPPVYEQYFGPGTRLTVT.

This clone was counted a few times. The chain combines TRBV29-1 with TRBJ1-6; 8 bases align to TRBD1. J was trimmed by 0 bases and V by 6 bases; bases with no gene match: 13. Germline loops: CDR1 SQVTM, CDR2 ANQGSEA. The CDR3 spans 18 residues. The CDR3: CSVRTGCFSCSYNSPLHF. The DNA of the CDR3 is TGCAGCGTACGGACAGGGTGCTTTTCATGCTCCTATAATTCACCCCTCCACTTT.

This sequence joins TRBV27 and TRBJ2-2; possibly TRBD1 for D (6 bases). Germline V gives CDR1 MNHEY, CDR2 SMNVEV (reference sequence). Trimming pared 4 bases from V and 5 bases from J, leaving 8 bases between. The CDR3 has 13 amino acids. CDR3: CASSSQGTGELFF. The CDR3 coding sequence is TGTGCCAGCAGTTCCCAGGGGACCGGGGAGCTGTTTTTT.

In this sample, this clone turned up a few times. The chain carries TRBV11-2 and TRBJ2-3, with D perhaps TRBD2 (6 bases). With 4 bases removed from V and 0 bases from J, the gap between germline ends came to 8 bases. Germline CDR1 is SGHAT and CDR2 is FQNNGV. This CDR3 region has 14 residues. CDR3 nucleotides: TGTGCCAGCAGCTCGGGGGATAGCACAGATACGCAGTATTTT. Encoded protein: CASSSGDSTDTQYF. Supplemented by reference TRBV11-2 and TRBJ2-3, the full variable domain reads EAGVAQSPRYKIIEKRQSVAFWCNPISGHATLYWYQQILGQGPKLLIQFQNNGVVDDSQLPKDRFSAERLKGVDSTLKIQPAKLEDSAVYLCASSSGDSTDTQYFGPGTRLTVL.

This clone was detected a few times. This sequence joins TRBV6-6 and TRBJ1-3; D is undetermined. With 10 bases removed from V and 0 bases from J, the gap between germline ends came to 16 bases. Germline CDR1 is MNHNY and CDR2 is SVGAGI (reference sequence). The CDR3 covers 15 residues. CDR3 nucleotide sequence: TGTGCCACGCACATAGAGAGTTCCTCTGGAAACACCATATATTTT. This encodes CATHIESSSGNTIYF.

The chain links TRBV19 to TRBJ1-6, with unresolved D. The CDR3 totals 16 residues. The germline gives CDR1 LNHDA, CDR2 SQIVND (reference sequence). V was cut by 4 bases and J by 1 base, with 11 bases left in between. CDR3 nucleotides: TGTGCCAGTAGTAAGGTCCGGGCGTCCTATAATTCACCCCTCCACTTT. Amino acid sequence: CASSKVRASYNSPLHF.

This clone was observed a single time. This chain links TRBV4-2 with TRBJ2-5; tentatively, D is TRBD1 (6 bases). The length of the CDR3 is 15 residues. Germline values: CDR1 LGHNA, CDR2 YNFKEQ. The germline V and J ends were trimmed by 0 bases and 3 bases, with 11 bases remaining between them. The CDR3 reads CASSQEINREETQYF. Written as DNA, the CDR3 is TGTGCCAGCAGCCAAGAGATTAACAGGGAAGAGACCCAGTACTTC.

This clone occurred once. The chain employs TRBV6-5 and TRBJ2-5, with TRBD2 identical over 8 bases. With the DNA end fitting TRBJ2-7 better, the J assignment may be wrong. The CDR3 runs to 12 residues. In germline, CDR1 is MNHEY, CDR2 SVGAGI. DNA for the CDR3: TGTGCCAGCAGCCCGGGGGGGGGCGAGCAGTACTTC. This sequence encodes CASSPGGGEQYF.

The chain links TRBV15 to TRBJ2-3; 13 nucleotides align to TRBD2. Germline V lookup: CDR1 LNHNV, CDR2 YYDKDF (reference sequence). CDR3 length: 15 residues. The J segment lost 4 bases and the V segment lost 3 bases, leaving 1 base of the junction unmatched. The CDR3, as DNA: TGTGCCACCAGCAGTACTAGCGGGGGGGCAGATACGCAGTATTTT. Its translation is CATSSTSGGADTQYF.

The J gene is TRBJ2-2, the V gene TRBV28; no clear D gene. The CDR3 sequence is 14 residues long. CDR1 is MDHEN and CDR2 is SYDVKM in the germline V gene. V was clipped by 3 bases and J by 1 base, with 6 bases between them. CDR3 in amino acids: CASSFLVNTGELFF. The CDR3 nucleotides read TGTGCCAGCAGTTTCCTCGTGAACACCGGGGAGCTGTTTTTT.

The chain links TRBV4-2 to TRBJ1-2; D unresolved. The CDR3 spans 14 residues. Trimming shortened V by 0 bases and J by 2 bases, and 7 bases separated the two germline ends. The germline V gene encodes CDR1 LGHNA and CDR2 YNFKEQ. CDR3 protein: CASSQDTGNYGYTF. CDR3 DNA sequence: TGTGCCAGCAGCCAAGATACGGGAAACTATGGCTACACCTTC.

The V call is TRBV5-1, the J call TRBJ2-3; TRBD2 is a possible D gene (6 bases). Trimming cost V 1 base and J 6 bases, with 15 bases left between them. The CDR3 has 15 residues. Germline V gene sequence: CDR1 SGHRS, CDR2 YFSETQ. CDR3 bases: TGCGCCAGCAGCTTGCGAGCGGGCCGAGGGGATACGCAGTATTTT. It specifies CASSLRAGRGDTQYF.

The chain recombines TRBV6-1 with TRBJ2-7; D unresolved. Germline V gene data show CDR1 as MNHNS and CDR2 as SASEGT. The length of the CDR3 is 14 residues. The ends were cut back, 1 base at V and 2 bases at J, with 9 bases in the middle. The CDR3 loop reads CASSEGAGPYEQYF. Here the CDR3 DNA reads TGTGCCAGCAGTGAAGGAGCAGGTCCCTACGAGCAGTACTTC.

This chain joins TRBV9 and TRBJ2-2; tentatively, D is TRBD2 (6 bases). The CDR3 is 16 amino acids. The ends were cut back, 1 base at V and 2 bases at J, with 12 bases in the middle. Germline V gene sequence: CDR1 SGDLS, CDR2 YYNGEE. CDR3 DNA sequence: TGTGCCAGCAGCGTATGGCGGGGCCAAAACACCGGGGAGCTGTTTTTT. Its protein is CASSVWRGQNTGELFF.